The rows below give T cell receptor beta chains drawn from one sample of a study of cytomegalovirus exposure and HLA in healthy donors. The table came from immunoSEQ multiplex PCR; TCRdb's copy has only in-frame clones and leaves some out. Of some 200,000 clones in the sample, around 83% were seen once. Sequenced sample: PBMCs. Receptors originate from a woman between 18 and 29 years old in good health and CMV-seronegative. CDR3s include the opening cysteine and the closing phenylalanine or tryptophan. The order of the fields is D gene, CDR3 length, J gene, clone size, V gene, CDR3 DNA, CDR3 protein. The D gene is left open where the match is weak. The size entry is marked missing in some rows and otherwise reads once, few, many or a size class.

>TRBD2|17|TRBJ2-1|few|TRBV7-2
TGTGCCAGCAGCTTAGTTCAGCCTAGCGGAGGGTACAATGAGCAGTTCTTC
CASSLVQPSGGYNEQFF
>TRBD2|19|TRBJ2-4|.|TRBV27
TGTGCCAGCAGTTCGAGCGGGACTAGCGGCGATATAGCCAAAAACATTCAGTACTTC
CASSSSGTSGDIAKNIQYF
>.|16|TRBJ2-6|.|TRBV6-1
TGTGCCAGCAGTGCCACCTCAGGGACTGGGGCCAACGTCCTGACTTTC
CASSATSGTGANVLTF
>TRBD2|21|TRBJ2-6|.|TRBV9
TGTGCCAGCAGCGTAGGATCAAGGACTAGCGGGAGGGCGGCAGGGGCCAACGTCCTGACTTTC
CASSVGSRTSGRAAGANVLTF
>TRBD2|16|TRBJ2-3|.|TRBV12-5
TGTGCTAGTGGCCCTGGGACTAGCGGAAACACAGATACGCAGTATTTT
CASGPGTSGNTDTQYF
>.|13|TRBJ2-7|.|TRBV10-1
TGCGCCAGCAGTCTACAGAGCTCCTACGAGCAGTACTTC
CASSLQSSYEQYF
>.|14|TRBJ1-4|.|TRBV27
TGTGCCAGCAGTGAGAGACAGAAAAATGAAAAACTGTTTTTT
CASSERQKNEKLFF
>.|14|TRBJ1-5|.|TRBV7-9
TGTGCCAGCAGCTTAACGGGCCGGGGTCAGCCCCAGCATTTT
CASSLTGRGQPQHF
>.|17|TRBJ2-1|.|TRBV19
TGTGCCAGTAGTATAGACGGGGGGCTAGCGGAATACAATGAGCAGTTCTTC
CASSIDGGLAEYNEQFF
>.|17|TRBJ2-7|.|TRBV5-5
TGTGCCAGCAGCCGAGGAGGTTTGGGGACTGCGGCCTACGAGCAGTACTTC
CASSRGGLGTAAYEQYF
>TRBD1|13|TRBJ2-5|once|TRBV5-4
TGTGCCAGCAGCTGGGACAGTCAAGAGACCCAGTACTTC
CASSWDSQETQYF
>TRBD1|15|TRBJ2-1|.|TRBV4-3
TGCGCCAGCAGCCGCGACAGGGTAGCTTACAATGAGCAGTTCTTC
CASSRDRVAYNEQFF
>.|14|TRBJ2-7|.|TRBV7-9
TGTGCCAGCAGCTTTGACTCATCAAAGTACGAGCAGTACTTC
CASSFDSSKYEQYF
>TRBD1|15|TRBJ1-2|once|TRBV5-1
TGCGCCAGCAGCGGGGGACAGAGTACTAACTATGGCTACACCTTC
CASSGGQSTNYGYTF